These 11 T cell receptor beta chains came from one sample sequenced in a study of T cells in Graves' hyperthyroidism and ophthalmopathy. From RNA transcripts, TCR beta CDR3 regions were amplified. HTBI primers were employed in a first-round RT-PCR of the TCR CDR3. TCRdb processed the multiplex PCR reads anew with MiXCR; each CDR3 protein has one entry. The profile covers about 540,000 distinct CDR3 sequences, with under 60% appearing a single time and around 7.7% taken by the ten largest. The sequenced sample consisted of peripheral blood or thyroid tissue (not recorded which). The receptor source for this set is a woman aged 18-35 years with Graves' hyperthyroidism.

This clonotype was seen ten or more times. This chain joins TRBV29-1 and TRBJ2-3; 8 bases map to TRBD1. Trimming cost V 3 bases and J 2 bases; bases outside gene matches: 7. There are 15 residues in the CDR3. CDR1 and CDR2 (germline): SQVTM, ANQGSEA. DNA for the CDR3: TGCAGCGTTGACGGACAGGGCGGGTACACAGATACGCAGTATTTT. It codes for CSVDGQGGYTDTQYF.

The chain uses TRBV9 and TRBJ1-3, with D possibly being TRBD1 (5 bases). CDR3 size: 14 residues. Germline V gene sequence: CDR1 SGDLS, CDR2 YYNGEE. The V end was cut by 0 bases, the J end by 4 bases, with 8 bases between. CDR3 sequence: CASSVGWGGNTIYF. Here the CDR3 DNA reads TGTGCCAGCAGCGTAGGATGGGGGGGAAACACCATATATTTT.

Concerning this clonotype: The junction departs from germline at one end; a sequencing error may be responsible. The rearrangement links TRBV5-4 to TRBJ2-7; D is ambiguous. CDR1 and CDR2 (germline): SGHNT, YYREEE (reference sequence). The CDR3 has 8 amino acids. The CDR3 spells CASSLSSF. The CDR3 bases are TGTGCCAGCAGCTTGTCTAGTTTC.

CDR3 protein: CASSVVSGHETQYF. The CDR3 DNA is TGTGCCAGCAGCGTAGTTTCAGGGCACGAGACCCAGTACTTC. The rearrangement links TRBV2 to TRBJ2-5, with D possibly matching TRBD1 (5 bases). The CDR3 contains 14 residues. Trimming removed 6 bases from V and 5 bases from J, with 16 bases in between. Germline CDR1 SNHLY, CDR2 FYNNEI.

Remarks on this clonotype: A much larger clone is a single base away; this may be a read error. This rearrangement joins TRBV6-1 to TRBJ1-2; 7 nucleotides align to TRBD1. The CDR3 covers 17 residues. Trimming cost V 6 bases and J 2 bases; bases outside gene matches: 15. CDR1 and CDR2 (germline): MNHNS, SASEGT. The CDR3 DNA reads as TGTGCCAGCAGAGGCGGGACAGAGAGTCTTGCAAACTATGGCTACACCTTC. Its protein product is CASRGGTESLANYGYTF.

This clonotype was observed many times. The chain uses TRBV12-5 and TRBJ2-7; possible D gene TRBD2, 5 bases. The length of the CDR3 is 13 residues. CDR1 is LGHNT, CDR2 FRNRAP, per germline. V lost 7 bases and J lost 2, with 12 bases in between. For the CDR3, the DNA is TGTGCTAGTGTAAGCGACTATACCTACGAGCAGTACTTC. It specifies CASVSDYTYEQYF.

The chain employs TRBV24-1 and TRBJ1-2; possibly TRBD1 for D (5 bases). V was trimmed by 11 bases and J by 4 bases, leaving 25 bases between them. The CDR3 is 16 amino acids. Looked up from germline, CDR1 is KGHDR and CDR2 is SFDVKD. The CDR3 region has the DNA TGTGCCAGCTCACCAAGAAGAGAACAGGAGTTCTATGGCTACACCTTC. This codes for CASSPRREQEFYGYTF.

The table lists this clonotype with a few counts. A clone one base away is much larger, so this may be a read error. The chain joins TRBV2 to TRBJ1-5; no reliable D call. The germline gives CDR1 SNHLY, CDR2 FYNNEI. The ends were cut back, 4 bases at V and 9 bases at J, with 13 bases in the middle. CDR3 length: 13 amino acids. Written as DNA, the CDR3 is TGTGCCAGCAGTGGAGCGTTAGAAGGGCCCCAGCATTTT. It translates to CASSGALEGPQHF.

This chain connects TRBV12-3 or TRBV12-4 to TRBJ1-3; 7 bases are shared with TRBD1. The CDR3 runs 14 residues. V gave up 6 bases and J gave up 2 bases; unmatched junction bases: 4. The chain's CDR3 is CASRTGTAGNTIYF. The DNA for the CDR3 is TGTGCCAGCAGAACCGGGACAGCTGGAAACACCATATATTTT.

This CDR3 reads CSVVRTSGELFF. CDR3 coding DNA: TGCAGCGTCGTGAGGACTAGCGGGGAGCTGTTTTTT. The chain combines TRBV29-1 with TRBJ2-2; 7 bases line up with TRBD2. V dropped 6 bases and J dropped 7; count of bases not matched to a gene: 5. The germline gives CDR1 SQVTM, CDR2 ANQGSEA. The CDR3 has 12 residues.

This clonotype was recorded at least ten times. The chain couples TRBV7-9 to TRBJ1-1, with TRBD1 matching over 7 bases. Germline-derived CDR1 and CDR2 are SEHNR and FQNEAQ (reference sequence). V trimming: 4 bases; J trimming: 7 bases; junction bases outside the gene matches: 0. The CDR3 extends over 11 amino acids. The CDR3 region is CASSSGGEAFF. The CDR3 nucleotides are TGTGCCAGCAGCTCAGGGGGTGAAGCTTTCTTT.